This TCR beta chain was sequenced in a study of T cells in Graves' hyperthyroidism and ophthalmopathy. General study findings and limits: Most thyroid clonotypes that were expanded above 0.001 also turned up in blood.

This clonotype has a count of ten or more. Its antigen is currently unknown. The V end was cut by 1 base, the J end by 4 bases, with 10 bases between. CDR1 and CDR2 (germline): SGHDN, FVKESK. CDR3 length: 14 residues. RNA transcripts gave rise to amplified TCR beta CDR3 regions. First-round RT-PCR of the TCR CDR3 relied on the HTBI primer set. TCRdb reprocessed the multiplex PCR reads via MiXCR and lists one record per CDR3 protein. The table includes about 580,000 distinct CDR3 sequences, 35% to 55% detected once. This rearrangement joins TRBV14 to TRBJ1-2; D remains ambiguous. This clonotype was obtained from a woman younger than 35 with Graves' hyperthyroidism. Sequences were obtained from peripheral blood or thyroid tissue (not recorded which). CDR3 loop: CASSQVFGLYGYTF. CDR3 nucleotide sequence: TGTGCCAGCAGCCAAGTCTTCGGCCTCTATGGCTACACCTTC. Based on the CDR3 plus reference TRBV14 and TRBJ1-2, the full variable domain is EAGVTQFPSHSVIEKGQTVTLRCDPISGHDNLYWYRRVMGKEIKFLLHFVKESKQDESGMPNNRFLAERTGGTYSTLKVQPAELEDSGVYFCASSQVFGLYGYTFGSGTRLTVV.